The 28 T cell receptor beta chains below all came from one sample that was sequenced in a study of T cells in women clearing cervical HPV infection. Some clones are missing from TCRdb's copy, which holds only in-frame ones; the method was immunoSEQ multiplex PCR. The listing contains over 10,000 clones. Sequenced material: blood buffy coat. These receptors originate from a woman between 18 and 75 years old with a cervical HPV16 infection that either progressed to CIN3+ or cleared (not recorded which).

For this clone: The sequence runs out 3 residues before the end of the CDR3; the remainder is reconstructed from the germline J gene. V usage is TRBV29-1 and J usage is TRBJ2-3; D is perhaps TRBD2 (6 bases). The ends were cut back, 4 bases at V and 2 bases at J, with 10 bases in the middle. Per germline, CDR1 SQVTM and CDR2 ANQGSEA. CDR3 length equals 13 residues. The part of the CDR3 DNA that was read is TGCAGCGTTGGAAAACTAGCCACAGATACG. Protein: CSVGKLATDT. The full CDR3 protein is CSVGKLATDTQYF.

Notes on this clone: From the germline J gene comes the end of the CDR3, since the read stops 3 residues before it. This chain joins TRBV5-1 and TRBJ2-2; TRBD1 matches at 7 bases. The V and J ends lost 4 bases and 6 bases, in that order; junction bases with no gene match: 9. CDR1 SGHRS and CDR2 YFSETQ come from the germline V gene. The CDR3 spans 15 residues. Here the CDR3 reads CASSPGQVRAGELFF. CDR3 DNA (partial): TGCGCCAGCAGCCCAGGACAGGTTCGAGCCGGGGAG.

With regard to this clone: The read ends 3 residues shy of where the CDR3 ends; the end is completed using the germline J gene. The rearrangement links TRBV11-3 to TRBJ2-2, with 7 bases matching TRBD1. The V gene end was trimmed by 8 bases and the J gene end by 4 bases; junction bases not matched to a gene: 7. Germline CDR1 reads SGHNT; CDR2 reads YENEEA. This CDR3 comprises 14 residues. The CDR3 loop is CASRWTGSTGELFF. The covered CDR3 bases are TGTGCCAGCCGATGGACAGGCTCCACCGGGGAG.

On this clone: The CDR3 end falls 3 residues outside the read, so it is completed with the germline J gene. V gene TRBV5-1 combines with J gene TRBJ2-1; 7 nucleotides align to TRBD2. With V trimmed by 5 bases and J by 8 bases, 10 bases remained unmatched. The CDR3 spans 14 residues. The V gene's germline CDR1 is SGHRS and CDR2 YFSETQ. The chain's CDR3 is CASSLAVLKDEQFF. The DNA read from the CDR3 is TGCGCCAGCAGTCTAGCGGTGTTGAAGGATGAG.

Details on this clone: The read comes to an end 3 residues before the CDR3 does, leaving the germline J gene to fill in the end. This chain uses TRBV5-6 with TRBJ2-7; the D is unclear. The CDR3 covers 14 residues. Germline assignment: CDR1 SGHDT and CDR2 YYEEEE. V dropped 0 bases and J dropped 2 bases, with 9 bases sitting between them. CDR3 loop: CASSLGGNPYEQYF. The DNA read from the CDR3 is TGTGCCAGCAGCTTGGGCGGAAATCCCTACGAG.

About this clone itself: The sequenced fragment ends 3 residues before the CDR3 boundary, so the rest is inferred from the germline J gene. The rearrangement joins TRBV2 to TRBJ1-1; 8 bases agree with TRBD1. Germline CDR1 and CDR2: SNHLY and FYNNEI. The CDR3 totals 14 residues. The V gene end was trimmed by 8 bases and the J gene end by 3 bases; junction bases not matched to a gene: 8. The CDR3 DNA, read in part, is TGTGCCAGCTCCCGGACAGGGACGTACACTGAA. Its translation is CASSRTGTYTE. The full CDR3 reads CASSRTGTYTEAFF.

As regards this clone: The sequence runs out 3 residues before the end of the CDR3; the remainder is reconstructed from the germline J gene. The J gene is TRBJ1-1, the V gene TRBV2, with D hard to call. This CDR3 spans 14 amino acids. Germline CDR1 SNHLY, CDR2 FYNNEI. Deletions cut 5 bases from V and 0 bases from J, with 10 bases between. CDR3 sequence reads: CASSPTLMNTEAFF. The sequenced CDR3 bases are TGTGCCAGCAGTCCTACCCTCATGAACACTGAA.

Notes on this clone: The DNA ends 3 residues before the CDR3 does, and the rest of the CDR3 is filled in from the germline J gene. This chain connects TRBV10-1 to TRBJ2-1; D may be TRBD1 (5 bases). The CDR3 runs 14 residues. CDR1 and CDR2 (germline): WNHNN, SYGVQD (reference sequence). Trimming removed 0 bases at V and 8 bases at J, with 11 bases between. The covered CDR3 bases are TGCGCCAGCAGTGAGTCTGGGGCGGTCTATGAG. It specifies CASSESGAVYE. The whole CDR3 region reads CASSESGAVYEQFF.

As concerns this clone: With the read ending 3 residues before the CDR3 end, the germline J gene is used to fill in that end. V gene TRBV6-1 combines with J gene TRBJ1-1; perhaps TRBD1 as D (5 bases). The V end lost 8 bases, the J end lost 0 bases, and 16 bases lay between the germline ends. Germline lookup yields CDR1 MNHNS and CDR2 SASEGT. The CDR3 runs to 15 residues. The sequenced CDR3 bases are TGTGCCAGCGGTGGGGCACAGAGCCTGAACACTGAA. Residues: CASGGAQSLNTE. The whole CDR3 sequence reads CASGGAQSLNTEAFF.

In the case of this clone: The CDR3 extends 3 residues past the end of the read, so its final part is completed from the germline J gene. The chain carries TRBV19 and TRBJ1-2; tentatively, D is TRBD1 (5 bases). Germline loops: CDR1 LNHDA, CDR2 SQIVND (reference sequence). The length of the CDR3 is 15 residues. The CDR3 protein is CASSMGRAYGADYTF. The CDR3 bases that were read are TGTGCCAGTAGCATGGGGCGTGCGTATGGGGCTGAC.

In the case of this clone: Read data end 3 residues before the CDR3 end; the end is taken from the germline J gene. This chain links TRBV10-3 with TRBJ2-7, with TRBD1 matching over 10 bases. There are 17 residues in the CDR3. V lost 3 bases, J lost 2 bases, and 10 bases stayed unmatched. In germline, CDR1 is ENHRY, CDR2 SYGVKD. The CDR3 is CAISEGGQGRIPYEQYF. CDR3 bases read: TGTGCCATCAGTGAAGGGGGACAGGGGAGGATTCCCTACGAG.

Details on this clone: The read gets to within 3 residues of the CDR3 end, and the germline J gene fills in the rest. The chain recombines TRBV19 with TRBJ1-6; D is perhaps TRBD1 (5 bases). V was clipped by 3 bases and J by 9 bases, with 12 bases between them. Germline assignment: CDR1 LNHDA and CDR2 SQIVND (reference sequence). The CDR3 runs 14 residues. The CDR3 bases that were read are TGTGCCAGTAGTATTTCGGGGGTGGGTTCACCC. Translating it yields CASSISGVGSP. The full CDR3 protein is CASSISGVGSPLHF.

Comments on this clone: Read data end 3 residues before the CDR3 end; the end is taken from the germline J gene. J is TRBJ1-1 and V is TRBV30, with D perhaps TRBD1 (5 bases). Germline V gene data show CDR1 as GTSNPN and CDR2 as SVGIG (reference sequence). V was pared by 1 base and J by 4 bases, with 7 bases between. The CDR3 runs to 12 residues. The CDR3 bases that were read are TGTGCCTGGAGTGCGGGGGGCACTGAA. This encodes CAWSAGGTE. The complete CDR3 reads CAWSAGGTEAFF.

In terms of frequency, this clone is medium-sized. Coverage ceases 3 residues before the CDR3 finishes, and the germline J gene fills in the end. J is TRBJ2-2 and V is TRBV5-1, with D perhaps TRBD2 (5 bases). This CDR3 has 15 amino acids. Germline V lookup: CDR1 SGHRS, CDR2 YFSETQ. Trimming pared 4 bases from V and 0 bases from J, leaving 10 bases between. CDR3 loop: CASSEGPANTGELFF. The covered CDR3 bases are TGCGCCAGCAGCGAGGGCCCCGCGAACACCGGGGAG.

Concerning this clone itself: From the germline J gene comes the end of the CDR3, since the read stops 3 residues before it. The rearrangement links TRBV6-4 to TRBJ1-1; D remains unclear. Germline CDR1 is MRHNA and CDR2 is SNTAGT. This CDR3 spans 13 amino acids. The V gene lost 5 bases and the J gene lost 2 bases, with 9 bases spanning the gap. The CDR3 is CASSSTLNTEAFF. The CDR3 bases that were read are TGTGCCAGCAGTTCGACACTTAACACTGAA.

To note about this clone: The DNA ends 3 residues before the CDR3 does, and the rest of the CDR3 is filled in from the germline J gene. This chain connects TRBV7-9 to TRBJ2-2; D might be TRBD2 (5 bases). Trimming stripped 5 bases from V and 6 bases from J, with 16 bases between. The CDR3 extends over 15 amino acids. CDR1 is SEHNR, CDR2 FQNEAQ, per germline (reference sequence). The CDR3 DNA, read in part, is TGTGCCAGCAGCAGAGGTAGCGCGGCCCCCGGGGAG. Protein: CASSRGSAAPGE. The full CDR3 protein reads CASSRGSAAPGELFF.

This CDR3 reads CASSEAGGAYNEQFF. The covered CDR3 bases are TGTGCCAGCAGTGAAGCGGGGGGGGCCTACAATGAG. The gene calls are TRBV2 and TRBJ2-1; 7 nucleotides align to TRBD2. The read stops 3 residues short of the end of the CDR3; the missing end is completed from the germline J gene. Germline loops: CDR1 SNHLY, CDR2 FYNNEI. Germline trimming cut 0 bases from V and 2 bases from J; bases unmatched to any gene: 1. The CDR3 contains 15 residues.

CDR3 sequence: CASSSSPSYEQYF. The part of the CDR3 DNA that was read is TGTGCCAGCAGCTCCTCCCCCTCCTACGAG. This sequence joins TRBV7-3 and TRBJ2-7; D gene uncertain. The read halts 3 residues ahead of the CDR3 end, with the missing end drawn from the germline J gene. Per germline, CDR1 SGHTA and CDR2 FQGTGA. V was trimmed by 4 bases and J by 0 bases, leaving 7 bases between them. CDR3 size: 13 residues.

As regards this clone: The CDR3 end lies 3 residues beyond the end of the read and is filled in from the germline J gene. The chain recombines TRBV18 with TRBJ2-1; 8 bases line up with TRBD2. The length of the CDR3 is 15 residues. From germline, CDR1 is KGHSH and CDR2 LQKENI. The ends lost 3 bases at V and 6 bases at J; junction bases unmatched: 7. This CDR3 reads CASSPSGGGINEQFF. The sequenced CDR3 bases are TGTGCCAGCTCACCCAGCGGGGGAGGGATCAATGAG.

Concerning this clone itself: The read comes to an end 3 residues before the CDR3 does, leaving the germline J gene to fill in the end. The chain has TRBV14 and TRBJ2-3; 9 bases are a match to TRBD2. The junction had 2 bases not matched to a gene; V was cut back by 2 bases and J by 8 bases. Germline V CDR1 and CDR2: SGHDN, FVKESK. The CDR3 is 13 residues long. The CDR3 reads CASSQKAGGTQYF. The sequenced part of the CDR3 DNA is TGTGCCAGCAGCCAAAAAGCGGGGGGTACG.

This clone is deemed medium-sized by its frequency. The observed sequence ends 3 residues before the CDR3 terminus, with the missing tail filled in from the germline J gene. This chain uses TRBV4-1 with TRBJ2-2; D perhaps matches TRBD2 (5 bases). Trimming removed 0 bases at V and 7 bases at J, with 18 bases between. The germline V gene has CDR1 MGHRA and CDR2 YSYEKL. The CDR3 sequence is 17 residues long. CDR3 residues: CASSQELASPTGGELFF. The CDR3 DNA, read in part, is TGCGCCAGCAGCCAAGAATTGGCTAGCCCTACGGGCGGGGAG.

Points on this clone: Read coverage stops 3 residues before the CDR3 terminus; the germline J gene supplies the remainder. The chain recombines TRBV2 with TRBJ1-6, with D uncertain. Trimming shortened V by 2 bases and J by 5 bases, and 16 bases separated the two germline ends. The CDR3 is made up of 17 amino acids. Germline CDR1 SNHLY, CDR2 FYNNEI. The CDR3 DNA, read in part, is TGTGCCAGCAGTGAATTCGCCCCACAGAACCATAATTCACCC. Its translation is CASSEFAPQNHNSP. The full CDR3 sequence reads CASSEFAPQNHNSPLHF.

As for this clone: The CDR3 end is not reached by the read, which stops 3 residues before it; the germline J gene fills it in. This sequence joins TRBV13 and TRBJ2-4, with 9 bases identical to TRBD2. The CDR3 totals 16 residues. With V trimmed by 5 bases and J by 5 bases, 10 bases remained unmatched. Per the germline V gene, CDR1 is PRHDT and CDR2 is FYEKMQ (reference sequence). CDR3 region: CASSKGAGGAENIQYF. The sequenced CDR3 bases are TGTGCCAGCAGCAAAGGAGCGGGGGGCGCCGAAAACATT.

About this clone: The read gets to within 3 residues of the CDR3 end, and the germline J gene fills in the rest. The chain is built from TRBV7-9 and TRBJ1-1; D not resolved. Per germline, CDR1 SEHNR and CDR2 FQNEAQ (reference sequence). This CDR3 is built from 14 residues. The covered CDR3 bases are TGTGCCAGCAGCTTGGTGACATCCCAAGCCGAA. It yields the protein CASSLVTSQAE. The entire CDR3 reads CASSLVTSQAEAFF.

A remark on this clone: The DNA ends 3 residues before the CDR3 does, and the rest of the CDR3 is filled in from the germline J gene. The rearrangement uses TRBV30 and TRBJ1-2; TRBD1 might be the D (6 bases). Germline-derived CDR1 and CDR2 are GTSNPN and SVGIG (reference sequence). The CDR3 length is 15 residues. The CDR3 protein is CAWSGQGMSYNDYTF. The sequenced part of the CDR3 DNA is TGTGCCTGGAGTGGTCAGGGGATGTCCTACAATGAC.

Points on this clone: The read halts 3 residues ahead of the CDR3 end, with the missing end drawn from the germline J gene. This chain uses TRBV29-1 with TRBJ2-3; D possibly corresponds to TRBD1 (6 bases). The CDR3 is 13 amino acids. Looked up from germline, CDR1 is SQVTM and CDR2 is ANQGSEA. V gave up 4 bases and J gave up 4 bases, with 12 bases separating them. The CDR3 sequence is CSVVGGSPDTQYF. The sequenced part of the CDR3 DNA is TGCAGCGTTGTAGGGGGTTCCCCAGATACG.

Remarks on this clone: The read is 3 residues too short to cover the CDR3 end, so that end is filled in from the germline J gene. V is TRBV5-4 and J is TRBJ1-4; D not resolved. Germline loops: CDR1 SGHNT, CDR2 YYREEE (reference sequence). V was clipped by 4 bases and J by 7 bases, with 17 bases between them. The CDR3 is 15 amino acids. CDR3 DNA (partial): TGTGCCAGCAGCGGTGCGGGCGGGGAAGGTGAAAAA. Residues: CASSGAGGEGEK. The CDR3, in full, reads CASSGAGGEGEKLFF.

A remark on this clone: The CDR3 end falls 3 residues outside the read, so it is completed with the germline J gene. The chain recombines TRBV4-1 with TRBJ2-3; TRBD1 is a possible D gene (5 bases). The V gene lost 3 bases and the J gene lost 4 bases, with 11 bases spanning the gap. Germline CDR1 reads MGHRA; CDR2 reads YSYEKL. The CDR3 contains 14 residues. CDR3 amino acids: CASSQMTEADTQYF. The CDR3 DNA, read in part, is TGCGCCAGCAGCCAGATGACAGAGGCAGATACG.